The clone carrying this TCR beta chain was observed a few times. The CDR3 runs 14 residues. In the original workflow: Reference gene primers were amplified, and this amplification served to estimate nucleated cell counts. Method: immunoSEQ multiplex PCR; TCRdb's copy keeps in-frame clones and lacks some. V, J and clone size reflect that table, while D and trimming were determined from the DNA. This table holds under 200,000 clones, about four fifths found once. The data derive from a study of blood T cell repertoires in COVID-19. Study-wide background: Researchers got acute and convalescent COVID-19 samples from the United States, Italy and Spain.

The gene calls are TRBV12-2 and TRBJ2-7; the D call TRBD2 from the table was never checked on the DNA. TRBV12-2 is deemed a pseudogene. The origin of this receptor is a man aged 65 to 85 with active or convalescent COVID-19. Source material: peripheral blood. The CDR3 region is CASRTGLARYEQYF. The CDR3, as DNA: TGTGCAAGTCGCACGGGACTAGCAAGGTACGAGCAGTACTTC.